These 28 T cell receptor beta chains came from one sample sequenced in a study of blood T cell repertoires in COVID-19. Only in-frame clones appear in the TCRdb table, and some are missing; sequencing was by immunoSEQ multiplex PCR. The profile shows hundreds of thousands of clones, 80% to 90% of them singletons. Sequenced material: peripheral blood. Receptors originate from a man at least 80 years old with acute or convalescent COVID-19.

The rearrangement uses TRBV19 and TRBJ2-7; 11 bases line up with TRBD2. The CDR3 is 15 residues long. Trimming at V came to 5 bases and at J to 2 bases, leaving 5 bases not matched to a gene. Germline V gene lookup returns CDR1 LNHDA and CDR2 SQIVND (reference sequence). CDR3 sequence: CASSVTSGGTYEQYF. The CDR3 DNA follows: TGTGCCAGTAGTGTTACTAGCGGGGGCACCTACGAGCAGTACTTC.

The rearrangement joins TRBV24-1 to TRBJ2-1, with 8 bases fitting TRBD2. V trimming: 3 bases; J trimming: 6 bases; junction bases outside the gene matches: 6. Germline V gene data show CDR1 as KGHDR and CDR2 as SFDVKD. The CDR3 length is 15 residues. Here the CDR3 DNA reads TGTGCCACCAGTGATCCCGGGACTAGGACCAATGAGCAGTTCTTC. Residues: CATSDPGTRTNEQFF.

The chain combines TRBV25-1 with TRBJ2-5; possible D gene TRBD1, 5 bases. The V end was cut by 3 bases, the J end by 7 bases, with 12 bases between. The V gene's germline CDR1 is MGHDK and CDR2 SYGVNS. The CDR3 runs 13 residues. CDR3 sequence reads: CASSDPPTGTQYF. In nucleotides, the CDR3 is TGTGCCAGCAGTGACCCCCCCACAGGGACCCAGTACTTC.

The chain joins TRBV18 to TRBJ1-5; possibly TRBD1 for D (5 bases). Germline loops: CDR1 KGHSH, CDR2 LQKENI. The CDR3 is 14 residues long. The germline V and J ends were trimmed by 2 bases and 9 bases, with 14 bases remaining between them. For the CDR3, the DNA is TGTGCCAGCTCACCAAGCGGGGGTAGGGCGCCCCAGCATTTT. As protein: CASSPSGGRAPQHF.

This clone was seen just once. The V and J genes are TRBV27 and TRBJ2-7, with a tentative D call TRBD2 (6 bases). This CDR3 comprises 15 residues. CDR1 is MNHEY, CDR2 SMNVEV, per germline (reference sequence). V lost 2 bases to trimming and J lost 7 bases, with 18 bases between them. Here the CDR3 reads CASSLLGGNRWEQYF. CDR3 sequence (DNA): TGTGCCAGCAGTTTACTCGGCGGGAATCGGTGGGAGCAGTACTTC.

The chain employs TRBV5-1 and TRBJ2-1, with 10 bases that match TRBD2. CDR1 SGHRS and CDR2 YFSETQ come from the germline V gene. The CDR3 covers 15 residues. Germline trimming cut 4 bases from V and 2 bases from J; bases unmatched to any gene: 3. The CDR3 region is CASSPSGGAYNEQFF. CDR3 nucleotide sequence: TGCGCCAGCAGCCCAAGCGGGGGGGCCTACAATGAGCAGTTCTTC. Using reference TRBV5-1 and TRBJ2-1 for the parts outside the CDR3, the full variable domain is KAGVTQTPRYLIKTRGQQVTLSCSPISGHRSVSWYQQTPGQGLQFLFEYFSETQRNKGNFPGRFSGRQFSNSRSEMNVSTLELGDSALYLCASSPSGGAYNEQFFGPGTRLTVL.

The genes are TRBV7-9 and TRBJ2-5, with D maybe TRBD1 (5 bases). Germline lookup yields CDR1 SEHNR and CDR2 FQNEAQ (reference sequence). V dropped 5 bases and J dropped 2 bases, with 15 bases sitting between them. The CDR3 length is 15 residues. The CDR3 reads CASSLPLQVQETQYF. CDR3 bases: TGTGCCAGCAGCCTCCCCTTACAGGTACAAGAGACCCAGTACTTC.

The chain recombines TRBV6-5 with TRBJ1-1; 8 positions agree with TRBD1. CDR3 length: 13 amino acids. V was clipped by 3 bases and J by 7 bases; unmatched bases: 4. Germline CDR1 reads MNHEY; CDR2 reads SVGAGI. CDR3 nucleotide sequence: TGTGCCAGCAGTTATCTGGGACAGGTTGAAGCTTTCTTT. It yields the protein CASSYLGQVEAFF.

Details on this clone: The sample has other DNA sequences that encode this CDR3 too. The genes are TRBV7-2 and TRBJ2-7, with D maybe TRBD1 (6 bases). The CDR3 sequence is 14 residues long. Trimming left V 5 bases short and J 0 bases short, with 11 bases between. Germline loops: CDR1 SGHTA, CDR2 FQGNSA. The CDR3 nucleotides read TGTGCCAGCAGCCCGCAAGGGGGCTCCTACGAGCAGTACTTC. This codes for CASSPQGGSYEQYF.

The rearrangement joins TRBV6-6 to TRBJ1-1; TRBD1 might be the D (5 bases). Germline CDR1 MNHNY, CDR2 SVGAGI (reference sequence). CDR3 length: 13 amino acids. V was cut by 11 bases and J by 1 base, with 14 bases left in between. CDR3 in amino acids: CAFGGSPNTEAFF. Here the CDR3 DNA reads TGTGCCTTCGGGGGGTCCCCGAACACTGAAGCTTTCTTT.

V and J are TRBV7-3 and TRBJ2-2, with 7 positions matching TRBD1. The V segment lost 5 bases and the J segment 2 bases; nucleotides outside the gene matches: 14. The germline V gene has CDR1 SGHTA and CDR2 FQGTGA. There are 18 residues in the CDR3. CDR3 amino acids: CASSPNNPGQINTGELFF. The DNA of the CDR3 is TGTGCCAGCAGCCCAAACAACCCGGGACAGATTAACACCGGGGAGCTGTTTTTT.

About this clone: The sample carries other DNA sequences with the same CDR3. V usage is TRBV7-3 and J usage is TRBJ2-1; unclear D gene. The CDR3 runs to 13 residues. V lost 0 bases and J lost 4, with 4 bases in between. From germline, CDR1 is SGHTA and CDR2 FQGTGA. The CDR3 region has the DNA TGTGCCAGCAGCTTAACAGCTTACAATGAGCAGTTCTTC. Translation gives CASSLTAYNEQFF.

This clone has just one count. The chain uses TRBV5-6 and TRBJ2-7; TRBD1 matches at 10 bases. V was clipped by 4 bases and J by 4 bases; unmatched bases: 11. The CDR3 length is 16 residues. The germline gives CDR1 SGHDT, CDR2 YYEEEE. This CDR3 reads CASSVVRTGGLYEQYF. The CDR3, as DNA: TGTGCCAGCAGCGTAGTCCGGACAGGGGGATTATACGAGCAGTACTTC. Full variable domain (missing parts from reference TRBV5-6 and TRBJ2-7): DAGVTQSPTHLIKTRGQQVTLRCSPKSGHDTVSWYQQALGQGPQFIFQYYEEEERQRGNFPDRFSGHQFPNYSSELNVNALLLGDSALYLCASSVVRTGGLYEQYFGPGTRLTVT.

This rearrangement joins TRBV20-1 to TRBJ2-1; 10 bases are shared with TRBD2. Per the germline V gene, CDR1 is DFQATT and CDR2 is SNEGSKA (reference sequence). With V trimmed by 3 bases and J by 8 bases, 7 bases remained unmatched. This CDR3 has 14 residues. Written as DNA, the CDR3 is TGCAGTGCTAGTAAGCGGGGGGGCCGGGATGAGCAGTTCTTC. The encoded protein is CSASKRGGRDEQFF.

V is TRBV7-6 and J is TRBJ1-2; D is undetermined. Between the trimmed V and J ends, which lost 1 base and 3 bases, there was a span of 12 bases. The CDR3 is 15 residues long. Germline-derived CDR1 and CDR2 are SGHVS and FNYEAQ. CDR3 in DNA: TGTGCCAGCAGCTTAGGTTCCACCGGGGACTATGGCTACACCTTC. Residues: CASSLGSTGDYGYTF.

The V call is TRBV7-2, the J call TRBJ2-5; TRBD2 matches at 8 bases. The ends lost 4 bases at V and 0 bases at J; junction bases unmatched: 7. The length of the CDR3 is 16 residues. The germline V gene has CDR1 SGHTA and CDR2 FQGNSA. CDR3 in DNA: TGTGCCAGCAGCTCGCGGGGGGCCAACTACCAAGAGACCCAGTACTTC. Translating gives CASSSRGANYQETQYF. The whole variable domain, remainder taken from reference TRBV7-2 and TRBJ2-5, is GAGVSQSPSNKVTEKGKDVELRCDPISGHTALYWYRQSLGQGLEFLIYFQGNSAPDKSGLPSDRFSAERTGGSVSTLTIQRTQQEDSAVYLCASSSRGANYQETQYFGPGTRLLVL.

This chain connects TRBV11-2 to TRBJ2-5; D perhaps matches TRBD1 (6 bases). This CDR3 is built from 14 residues. Per germline, CDR1 SGHAT and CDR2 FQNNGV. Trimming pared 5 bases from V and 5 bases from J, leaving 15 bases between. CDR3 sequence reads: CASSHTGLVETQYF. The CDR3 bases are TGTGCCAGCAGCCATACAGGGTTGGTGGAGACCCAGTACTTC.

This rearrangement joins TRBV6-4 to TRBJ2-1, with 7 bases matching TRBD1. This CDR3 region has 19 residues. V gave up 0 bases and J gave up 0 bases; unmatched junction bases: 11. CDR1 is MRHNA, CDR2 SNTAGT, per germline. CDR3 in DNA: TGTGCCAGCAGTGACTCAAGGGGGCCAGGGTCCGGCTCCTACAATGAGCAGTTCTTC. This translates into CASSDSRGPGSGSYNEQFF.

V and J are TRBV6-5 and TRBJ1-5, with TRBD1 identical over 9 bases. The CDR3 is 15 residues long. The germline V gene encodes CDR1 MNHEY and CDR2 SVGAGI. V shed 6 bases and J 6 bases; nucleotides not matched to a gene: 9. CDR3: CASRWEQGAGQPQHF. In nucleotides, the CDR3 is TGTGCCAGCAGGTGGGAACAGGGGGCGGGTCAGCCCCAGCATTTT.

This clone was seen only once. This chain connects TRBV5-6 to TRBJ2-3; 7 bases agree with TRBD2. V lost 4 bases, J lost 0 bases, and 5 bases stayed unmatched. The CDR3 covers 15 residues. Per the germline V gene, CDR1 is SGHDT and CDR2 is YYEEEE. CDR3 in amino acids: CASSPTAGSTDTQYF. CDR3 DNA: TGTGCCAGCAGCCCCACAGCGGGGAGCACAGATACGCAGTATTTT.

The V and J genes are TRBV6-1 and TRBJ1-4; 11 bases align to TRBD1. From germline, CDR1 is MNHNS and CDR2 SASEGT. Unmatched junction bases numbered 12, after V lost 4 bases and J lost 8 bases. CDR3 length equals 17 residues. CDR3 sequence: CASSGLRDRGVAEKLFF. CDR3 bases: TGTGCCAGCAGTGGCCTTCGGGACAGGGGGGTCGCAGAAAAACTGTTTTTT.

Concerning this clone: The identical CDR3 is also encoded by other nucleotide sequences in the sample. The rearrangement links TRBV7-2 to TRBJ2-7; 10 nucleotides line up with TRBD2. V trimming: 1 base; J trimming: 2 bases; junction bases outside the gene matches: 2. In germline, CDR1 is SGHTA, CDR2 FQGNSA. The CDR3 spans 15 residues. CDR3 residues: CASSLGLAGAYEQYF. The CDR3 DNA reads TGTGCCAGCAGCTTAGGGCTAGCGGGAGCCTACGAGCAGTACTTC.

Details on this clone: This sample includes further DNA sequences coding for the same CDR3. The chain has TRBV7-3 and TRBJ2-1; D is undetermined. The CDR3 sequence is 13 residues long. Germline assignment: CDR1 SGHTA and CDR2 FQGTGA. With 8 bases removed from V and 4 bases from J, the gap between germline ends came to 12 bases. CDR3 sequence reads: CASSLTAYNEQFF. Written as DNA, the CDR3 is TGTGCCAGCTCCCTCACAGCTTACAATGAGCAGTTCTTC.

The chain combines TRBV18 with TRBJ1-3, with 8 bases aligning to TRBD1. Germline V gene lookup returns CDR1 KGHSH and CDR2 LQKENI. Trimming took 3 bases from V and 4 from J; bases not matched to a gene: 11. This CDR3 comprises 17 residues. The CDR3 here is CASSPTDRVGTGNTIYF. DNA of the CDR3: TGTGCCAGCTCACCGACGGACAGGGTGGGAACCGGAAACACCATATATTTT.

The genes are TRBV7-9 and TRBJ1-5; TRBD1 matches 8 bases. The CDR3 extends over 14 amino acids. V gave up 7 bases and J gave up 1 base; unmatched junction bases: 3. Germline V gene lookup returns CDR1 SEHNR and CDR2 FQNEAQ (reference sequence). For the CDR3, the DNA is TGTGCCAGCAACAGGGGGACGAGCAATCAGCCCCAGCATTTT. Its protein product is CASNRGTSNQPQHF.

The V call is TRBV7-9, the J call TRBJ1-1; tentatively, D is TRBD1 (5 bases). Deletions cut 1 base from V and 1 base from J, with 16 bases between. Germline assignment: CDR1 SEHNR and CDR2 FQNEAQ (reference sequence). The CDR3 runs to 17 residues. DNA for the CDR3: TGTGCCAGCAGCTTAGGTGAAGCGGGACCGCCGAACACTGAAGCTTTCTTT. Its protein product is CASSLGEAGPPNTEAFF.

This chain connects TRBV4-2 to TRBJ2-2; 7 nucleotides agree with TRBD1. Germline V CDR1 and CDR2: LGHNA, YNFKEQ. The CDR3 runs to 17 residues. With V trimmed by 3 bases and J by 5 bases, 12 bases remained unmatched. The chain's CDR3 is CASSQGPWTGGTGELFF. The CDR3 nucleotides are TGTGCCAGCAGCCAGGGTCCCTGGACAGGAGGAACCGGGGAGCTGTTTTTT.

V usage is TRBV7-2 and J usage is TRBJ2-7; 10 bases match TRBD2. CDR3 size: 14 residues. V dropped 5 bases and J dropped 2; count of bases not matched to a gene: 3. Germline values: CDR1 SGHTA, CDR2 FQGNSA. The CDR3 is CASSRTSGPYEQYF. DNA for the CDR3: TGTGCCAGCAGCCGGACTAGCGGACCCTACGAGCAGTACTTC.